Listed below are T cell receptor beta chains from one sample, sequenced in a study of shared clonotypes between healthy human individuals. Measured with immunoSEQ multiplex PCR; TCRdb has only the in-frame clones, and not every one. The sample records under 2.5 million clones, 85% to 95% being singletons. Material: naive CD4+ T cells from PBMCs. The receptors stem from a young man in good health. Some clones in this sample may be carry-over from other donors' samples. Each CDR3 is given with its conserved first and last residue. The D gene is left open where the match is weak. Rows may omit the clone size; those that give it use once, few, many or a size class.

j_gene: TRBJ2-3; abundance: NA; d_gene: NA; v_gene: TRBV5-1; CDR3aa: CASQNGPTSTDTQYF; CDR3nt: TGCGCCAGTCAGAACGGACCGACTAGCACAGATACGCAGTATTTT
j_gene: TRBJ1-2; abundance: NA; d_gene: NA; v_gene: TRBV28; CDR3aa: CASSITGVRDYGYTF; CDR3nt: TGTGCCAGCAGTATCACAGGAGTACGCGACTATGGCTACACCTTC
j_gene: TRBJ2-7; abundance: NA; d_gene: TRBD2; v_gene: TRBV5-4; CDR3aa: CASSRSGTYEQYF; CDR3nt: TGTGCCAGCAGCCGTAGCGGGACTTACGAGCAGTACTTC
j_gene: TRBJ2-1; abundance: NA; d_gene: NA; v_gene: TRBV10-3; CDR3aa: CAISEKVSGYNEQFF; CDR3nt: TGTGCCATCAGTGAGAAAGTTAGCGGCTACAATGAGCAGTTCTTC
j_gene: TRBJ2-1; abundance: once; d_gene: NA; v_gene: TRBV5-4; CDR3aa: CASSRVGEGHEQFF; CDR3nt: TGTGCCAGCAGCCGAGTGGGTGAGGGGCATGAGCAGTTCTTC
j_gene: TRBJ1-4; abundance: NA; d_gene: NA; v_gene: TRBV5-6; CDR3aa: CASSRSVTTNEKLFF; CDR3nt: TGTGCCAGCAGCCGCTCCGTAACAACTAATGAAAAACTGTTTTTT
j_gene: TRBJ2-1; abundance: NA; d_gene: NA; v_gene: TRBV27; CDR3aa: CASSAGASSYNEQFF; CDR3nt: TGTGCCAGCAGTGCCGGGGCGAGCTCCTACAATGAGCAGTTCTTC
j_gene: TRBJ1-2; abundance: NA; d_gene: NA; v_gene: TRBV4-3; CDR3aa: CASSQDQGKLPYGYTF; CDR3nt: TGCGCCAGCAGCCAAGATCAGGGAAAGCTCCCCTATGGCTACACCTTC
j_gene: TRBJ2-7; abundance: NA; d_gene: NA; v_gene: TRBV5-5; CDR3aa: CASNPGGGTYEQYF; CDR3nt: TGTGCCAGCAACCCCGGAGGGGGAACCTACGAGCAGTACTTC
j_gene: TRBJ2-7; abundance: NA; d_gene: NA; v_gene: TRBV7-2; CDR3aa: CASTPSTSFGYEQYF; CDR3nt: TGTGCCAGCACCCCCTCGACTAGTTTCGGCTACGAGCAGTACTTC
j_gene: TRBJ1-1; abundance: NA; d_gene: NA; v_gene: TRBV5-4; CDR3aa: CASSPRGGVMNTEAFF; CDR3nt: TGTGCCAGCAGCCCCCGGGGGGGGGTGATGAACACTGAAGCTTTCTTT
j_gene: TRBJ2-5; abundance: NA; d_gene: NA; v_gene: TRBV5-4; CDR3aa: CASREQETQYF; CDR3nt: TGTGCCAGCAGGGAACAAGAGACCCAGTACTTC
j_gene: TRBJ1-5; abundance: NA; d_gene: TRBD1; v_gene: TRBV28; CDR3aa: CASSFRQGAGYNNQPQHF; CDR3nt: TGTGCCAGCAGTTTCCGACAGGGGGCTGGGTATAACAATCAGCCCCAGCATTTT
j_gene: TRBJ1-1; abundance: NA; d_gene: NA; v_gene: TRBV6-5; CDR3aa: CASSYSRGGQNTEAFF; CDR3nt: TGTGCCAGCAGTTACTCGAGGGGGGGGCAGAACACTGAAGCTTTCTTT
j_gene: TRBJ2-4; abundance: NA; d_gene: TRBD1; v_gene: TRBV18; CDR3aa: CASSLYLPGTGAGNIQYF; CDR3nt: TGTGCCAGCTCACTATACCTTCCCGGGACAGGGGCAGGGAACATTCAGTACTTC
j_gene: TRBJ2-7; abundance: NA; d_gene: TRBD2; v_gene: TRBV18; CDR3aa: CASSLTSGSSSYEQYF; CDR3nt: TGTGCCAGCTCCCTGACTAGCGGGAGTTCAAGCTACGAGCAGTACTTC
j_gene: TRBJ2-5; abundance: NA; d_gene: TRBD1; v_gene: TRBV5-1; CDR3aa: CASSLKTGQETQYF; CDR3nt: TGCGCCAGCAGCTTGAAGACAGGGCAAGAGACCCAGTACTTC
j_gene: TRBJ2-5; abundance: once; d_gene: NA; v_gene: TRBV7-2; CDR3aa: CASSLEIGKETQYF; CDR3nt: TGTGCCAGCAGCTTAGAGATAGGGAAAGAGACCCAGTACTTC
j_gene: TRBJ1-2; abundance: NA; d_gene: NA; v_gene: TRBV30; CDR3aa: CAWGHVGYTF; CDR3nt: TGTGCCTGGGGACACGTCGGCTACACCTTC
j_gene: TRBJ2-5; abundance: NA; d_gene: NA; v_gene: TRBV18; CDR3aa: CASSPGGAETQYF; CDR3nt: TGTGCCAGCTCACCGGGGGGGGCGGAGACCCAGTACTTC
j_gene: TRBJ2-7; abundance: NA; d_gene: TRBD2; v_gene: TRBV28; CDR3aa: CASSSWTEELWSSGRPHPRF; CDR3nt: TGTGCCAGCAGTTCGTGGACAGAAGAACTTTGGTCTAGCGGGAGGCCCCATCCCCGCTTC
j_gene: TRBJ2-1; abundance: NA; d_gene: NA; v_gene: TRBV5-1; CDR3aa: CASRLARGNEQFF; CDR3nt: TGCGCCAGCAGGCTGGCTCGGGGTAATGAGCAGTTCTTC
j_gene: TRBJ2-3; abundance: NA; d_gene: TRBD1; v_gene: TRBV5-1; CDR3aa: CASNPGGLISTDTQYF; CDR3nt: TGCGCCAGTAACCCAGGGGGATTAATAAGCACAGATACGCAGTATTTT
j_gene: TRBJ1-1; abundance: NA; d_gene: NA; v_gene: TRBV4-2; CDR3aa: CASSNQGVTEAFF; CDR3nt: TGTGCCAGCAGCAACCAGGGAGTCACTGAAGCTTTCTTT
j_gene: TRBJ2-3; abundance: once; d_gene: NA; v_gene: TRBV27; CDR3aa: CASGRVLRTQYF; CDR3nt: TGTGCCAGCGGAAGGGTCCTTCGTACGCAGTATTTT
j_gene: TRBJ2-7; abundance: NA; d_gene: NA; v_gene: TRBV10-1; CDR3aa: CASSEAPGVGEQYF; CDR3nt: TGCGCCAGCAGTGAGGCCCCAGGGGTGGGCGAGCAGTACTTC
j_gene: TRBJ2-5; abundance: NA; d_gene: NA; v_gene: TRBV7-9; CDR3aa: CASSGPASRETQYF; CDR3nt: TGTGCCAGCAGCGGACCGGCTAGCCGGGAGACCCAGTACTTC
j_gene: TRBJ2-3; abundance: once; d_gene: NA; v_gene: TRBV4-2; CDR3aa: CASSQVGGYRTDTQYF; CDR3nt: TGTGCCAGCAGCCAAGTGGGGGGCTATCGCACAGATACGCAGTATTTT
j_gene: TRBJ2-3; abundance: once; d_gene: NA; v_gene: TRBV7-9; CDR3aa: CASSLGVGFTLTDTQYF; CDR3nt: TGTGCCAGCAGCTTAGGAGTTGGGTTCACCCTCACAGATACGCAGTATTTT